This T cell receptor (beta chain) was obtained from a study of post-analysis software for immune sequencing data. Study summary: Relapsing-remitting, secondary progressive and progressive-relapsing multiple sclerosis courses were included.

General study results and limits: For normalized Chao1 diversity, multiple sclerosis patients scored significantly lower than controls did. When the samples were clustered directly with F measure, those that had been prepared in the same batch showed strong co-clustering. With TRBV5-6, TRBV5-1 and TRBV20-1 included, about five TRBV segments were more frequent in patients than in controls.

Losses at the gene ends were 8 bases for V and 7 bases for J; bases not matched to a gene: 12. The CDR3 runs 15 residues. Per the germline V gene, CDR1 is MDHEN and CDR2 is SYDVKM. This clonotype was seen a few times. What it binds is unknown. Libraries were made from TCR beta cDNA, and they carried unique molecular identifiers. From approximately 0.95 to 9.8 million T cells, around 500,000 cDNA molecules were obtained. TCRdb itself ran the PCR reads through MiXCR, one entry per CDR3 protein. The sample lists roughly 800,000 distinct CDR3 sequences, 30% occurring once. This receptor was obtained from a girl under 18 with multiple sclerosis. This sequence joins TRBV28 and TRBJ2-1; TRBD1 matches at 9 bases. Sample: blood. The CDR3 DNA reads TGTGCCAGCCACCTCGGGACAGGGACTTTTAATGAGCAGTTCTTC. It translates to CASHLGTGTFNEQFF.